The 3 T cell receptor beta chains reported below all come from one sample, sequenced in a study of CD8 T cells in Susac syndrome (dated by TCRdb to the late 2010s). Preparation of the library involved the immunoSEQ multiplex PCR assay. RNA was extracted with the RNeasy kit and roughly 0.45 to 1 ug was reverse transcribed using random hexamers. TCRdb passed the public sequencing reads through fastp at Q25 and MiXCR, retaining productive beta sequences. Duplicate CDR3 protein sequences are folded into a single record with the most common DNA and genes. This sample comprises some 160,000 distinct CDR3 sequences, about 90% of them detected only once. The top ten clones comprise approximately 0.075% of the sample. Sequencing was performed on CD4+ T cells from PBMCs. Receptors were obtained from a human donor in good health.

The V call is TRBV7-2, the J call TRBJ2-2; D perhaps matches TRBD2 (5 bases). V shed 3 bases and J shed 4 bases, with 9 bases lying between them. CDR3 length equals 14 residues. Looked up from germline, CDR1 is SGHTA and CDR2 is FQGNSA. The CDR3, as DNA: TGTGCCAGCAGCTTCCAGACTACCACCGGGGAGCTGTTTTTT. Protein: CASSFQTTTGELFF.

This rearrangement joins TRBV18 to TRBJ1-5; maybe TRBD1 (5 bases). Germline V gives CDR1 KGHSH, CDR2 LQKENI. Trimming took 1 base from V and 7 from J, leaving 8 bases between them. The CDR3 has 13 amino acids. The DNA for the CDR3 is TGTGCCAGCTCACCACTTGGGGGGCAGCCCCAGCATTTT. Translated, it gives CASSPLGGQPQHF. The entire variable domain, with the rest obtained from reference TRBV18 and TRBJ1-5, is as follows: NAGVMQNPRHLVRRRGQEARLRCSPMKGHSHVYWYRQLPEEGLKFMVYLQKENIIDESGMPKERFSAEFPKEGPSILRIQQVVRGDSAAYFCASSPLGGQPQHFGDGTRLSIL.

CDR3 protein: CSARLRDRGRRETQYF. DNA of the CDR3: TGCAGTGCTAGACTCCGGGACAGGGGGCGCCGGGAGACCCAGTACTTC. The chain links TRBV20-1 to TRBJ2-5; 12 nucleotides agree with TRBD1. The CDR3 has 16 residues. V was clipped by 2 bases and J by 5 bases; unmatched bases: 9. From germline, CDR1 is DFQATT and CDR2 SNEGSKA (reference sequence).